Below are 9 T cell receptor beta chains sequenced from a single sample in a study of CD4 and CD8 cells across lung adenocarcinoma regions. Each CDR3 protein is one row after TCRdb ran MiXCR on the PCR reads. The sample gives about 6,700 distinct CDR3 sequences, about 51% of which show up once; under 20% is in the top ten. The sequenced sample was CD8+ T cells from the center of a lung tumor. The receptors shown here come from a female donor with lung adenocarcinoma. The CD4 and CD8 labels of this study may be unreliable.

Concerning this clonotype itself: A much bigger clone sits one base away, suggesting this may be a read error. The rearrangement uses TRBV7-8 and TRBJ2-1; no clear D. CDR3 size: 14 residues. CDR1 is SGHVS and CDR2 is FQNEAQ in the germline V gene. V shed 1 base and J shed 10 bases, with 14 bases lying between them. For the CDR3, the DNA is TGTGCCAGCAGCTTAGGGCTAGACATCTACGAGCAGTTCTTC. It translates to CASSLGLDIYEQFF.

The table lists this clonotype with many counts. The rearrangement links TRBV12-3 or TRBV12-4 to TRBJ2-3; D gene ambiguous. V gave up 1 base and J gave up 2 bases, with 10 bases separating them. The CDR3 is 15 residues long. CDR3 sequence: CASSLGGLPTDTQYF. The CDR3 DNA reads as TGTGCCAGCAGTTTAGGCGGCTTGCCCACAGATACGCAGTATTTT.

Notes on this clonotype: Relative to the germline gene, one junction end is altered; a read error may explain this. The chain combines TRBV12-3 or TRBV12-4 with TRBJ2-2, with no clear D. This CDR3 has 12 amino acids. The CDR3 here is CASRNPSEELYF. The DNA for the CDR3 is TGTGCCAGCAGAAACCCCTCCGAGGAGCTGTATTTT.

The CDR3 DNA is TGTGCCAGCGTAATCGACTATAACCAAGAGACCCAGTACTTC. It translates to CASVIDYNQETQYF. J is TRBJ2-5 and V is TRBV12-3 or TRBV12-4, with D perhaps matching TRBD2 (5 bases). V lost 8 bases and J 0 bases, leaving 13 bases between the germline ends. The CDR3 extends over 14 amino acids.

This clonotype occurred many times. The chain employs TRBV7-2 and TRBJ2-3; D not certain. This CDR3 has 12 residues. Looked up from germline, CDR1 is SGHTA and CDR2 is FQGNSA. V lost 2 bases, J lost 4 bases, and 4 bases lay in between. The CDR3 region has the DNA TGTGCCAGCAGCTTAACGCCAGATACGCAGTATTTT. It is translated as CASSLTPDTQYF.

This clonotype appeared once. CDR3 loop: CASCGGWAENTQYF. For the CDR3, the DNA is TGTGCCAGCTGTGGGGGGTGGGCCGAAAACACGCAGTATTTT. The chain combines TRBV12-3 or TRBV12-4 with TRBJ2-3; perhaps TRBD2 as D (6 bases). Trimming left V 8 bases short and J 9 bases short, with 21 bases between. This CDR3 is 14 amino acids long.

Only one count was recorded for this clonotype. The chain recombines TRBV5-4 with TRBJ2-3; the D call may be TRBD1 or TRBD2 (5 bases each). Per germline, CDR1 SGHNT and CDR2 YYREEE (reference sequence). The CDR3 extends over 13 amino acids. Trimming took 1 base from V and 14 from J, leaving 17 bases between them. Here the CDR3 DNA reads TGTGCCAGCAGCTTGCAAGGGGACGATACCCTGTATTTT. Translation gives CASSLQGDDTLYF.

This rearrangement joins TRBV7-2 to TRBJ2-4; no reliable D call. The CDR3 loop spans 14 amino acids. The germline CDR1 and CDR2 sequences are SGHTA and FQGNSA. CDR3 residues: CPITGVGTTDTQYF. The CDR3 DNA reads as TGTCCCATCACCGGCGTGGGTACCACAGACACTCAGTACTTC.

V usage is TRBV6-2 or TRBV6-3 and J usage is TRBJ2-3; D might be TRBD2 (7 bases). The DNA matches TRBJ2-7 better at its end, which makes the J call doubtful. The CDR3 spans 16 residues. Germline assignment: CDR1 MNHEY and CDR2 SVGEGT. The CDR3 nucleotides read TGTGCCAGCGGGGGTAGAGGGGGAGGGGCGTCGGAGACGCAGTACTTC. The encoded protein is CASGGRGGGASETQYF.